This TCR beta chain came from a study of blood T cells in healthy people across ages (dated by TCRdb to about 2015). Background on the whole study: In model experiments, roughly one uniquely barcoded TCR beta cDNA molecule per two T cells was captured by template switching. To track age-related changes in TCR beta repertoire diversity, the study relied on deep sequencing normalized with unique cDNA molecular identifiers. The donors were split into four age groups: young (average 16 years), middle-aged (about 40), aged (more than 55) and long-lived (over 75). To avoid experimental bias, donors of different ages were spread randomly across the sequencing lanes. For two donors (one aged 18 to 29 and one aged 80 or older), the study analyzed two additional independent replicas of 1 million unique cDNA reads from the same blood draw. What the work shows at the level of the full study, not this receptor alone: There was a strong correlation between observed TCR beta diversity and the percentage of naive T cells measured by flow cytometry. The long-lived group showed more naive CD4+ T cells, fewer expanded clones and increased TCR diversity than the aged group, suggesting age selection. Because the CMV infection status of the donors was unknown, age-related changes in expanded clonotypes may potentially have been confounded. As age increased, observed TCR beta diversity per million T cells dropped in a roughly linear way, and a significant reduction was already evident by age about 40. Estimates of total diversity based on one million sequenced T cells were regarded as lower bounds and as underestimates. Conclusive comparison of naive and antigen-experienced compartments was prevented by the profiling of bulk unsorted PBMCs.

Donors were 35 to 40 systemically healthy Caucasian individuals from Russia aged roughly 6 to 90 years. Ten milliliters of peripheral blood were collected from each donor into EDTA-treated Vacutainer tubes. Ficoll-Paque density-gradient centrifugation was used to isolate PBMCs, with at least 7 million per sample. Trizol reagent was used to extract total RNA from PBMCs, with at least 6 micrograms per sample. The percentages of naive CD45RAhigh/CD27high T cells were determined by flow cytometry on a PBMC aliquot from every donor. This clonotype showed up just once. Its antigen target is currently unknown. A much bigger clone sits one base away, suggesting this may be a read error. Library construction relied on 5' RACE. The sequencer listed for this sample is Illumina HiSeq 2500. A second about 7 to 12 cycle PCR used a sample-barcoded 5' primer and a J-beta primer mix. A unique molecular identifier was introduced onto each TCR beta cDNA molecule by a template-switch 5' adaptor carrying 12 random nucleotides. Each sample yielded at least 3 million CDR3-containing paired-end reads. First-strand cDNA was synthesized from all RNA with the Mint cDNA synthesis kit, primed by a TRBC-specific oligonucleotide. Following uracil-DNA glycosylase treatment, all cDNA underwent a first 18-cycle PCR with the universal primers M1SS and BC2_uni_R. Turning to the authors' computational methods: For normalization, 1 million high-quality reads, each with a distinct molecular identifier, were randomly selected from each sample. Reads with shared molecular identifiers were discarded instead of being binned into consensus sequences. MiTCR, with a Q25 quality threshold and the strictest error-elimination algorithm, was used for CDR3 identification, clonotype clustering and error correction. A nonparametric unseen species model using Euler transformation provided a lower-bound estimate of total TCR beta diversity. Clones were called with MiXCR by TCRdb after fastp trimmed the public reads at Q25, and only in-frame beta chains were retained. Every CDR3 protein is listed once, alongside the most common genes and DNA of its rows. The V and J calls and clone size are TCRdb's, not the authors'. Recorded for this sample are about 1.7 million distinct CDR3 sequences; roughly 27% of them occurred a single time. The top ten clones comprise 7.7% of the sample.

CDR1 and CDR2 were assigned from the germline V gene as SGHTA and FQGNSA. The V and J ends are trimmed by 5 bases and 10 bases, leaving 15 bases between them. The cysteine opens and the phenylalanine closes a CDR3 of 13 amino acids. The only DNA kept is the CDR3, 39 bases in frame from the first base. The source is a woman in her 30s in good health. What was sequenced was blood. In this chain, TRBV7-2 is recombined with TRBJ2-4; no confident D gene assignment can be made. The DNA sequence is as follows: TGTGCCAGCAGCATAACCCACCTAGGTATTCAGTACTTC. This is translated as CASSITHLGIQYF. Extended through the reference TRBV7-2 and TRBJ2-4 proteins, this CDR3 yields the full variable domain: GAGVSQSPSNKVTEKGKDVELRCDPISGHTALYWYRQSLGQGLEFLIYFQGNSAPDKSGLPSDRFSAERTGGSVSTLTIQRTQQEDSAVYLCASSITHLGIQYFGAGTRLSVL.